This TCR beta chain originates from a study of early T cells in non-severe SARS-CoV-2 infection. Across the study: Sequencing of unsorted whole blood was done on bulk RNA, leaving chains unpaired. The study's findings and limits: VDJdb matching, biased toward anti-spike CD8 responses, missed private and CD4 specificities.

From germline, CDR1 is MGHRA and CDR2 YSYEKL. Trimming removed 3 bases from V and 5 bases from J; junction bases left unmatched: 9. The CDR3 consists of 16 residues. As to this clonotype: Antigen unknown.

The library protocol tagged individual cDNA molecules with unique molecular identifiers. Using its own MiXCR run on the 5' RACE reads, TCRdb lists one record per CDR3 protein. The table records 100,000 to 150,000 distinct CDR3 sequences, 14% to 15% of them present only once. The chain links TRBV4-1 to TRBJ1-5; 8 nucleotides align to TRBD1. This clonotype was obtained from an adult who was a healthcare worker with PCR-confirmed SARS-CoV-2 infection or an uninfected control (not recorded which). The sequencing sample was made of whole blood. CDR3 in DNA: TGCGCCAGCAGCCAGTCGACAGGGGACCTGTATCAGCCCCAGCATTTT. It translates to CASSQSTGDLYQPQHF.